The source of this T cell receptor beta chain is a study of breast tumors, draining lymph nodes, adjacent tissues. Study findings and constraints: Tumor repertoires ranked between lymph nodes and nontumor tissue in diversity, with V and J gene preferences. Most tumor T cells seemingly derive from lymph node, then expand in tumor.

The CDR3 is 15 amino acids. V gave up 5 bases and J gave up 3 bases, with 16 bases separating them. CDR1 and CDR2 from the germline V gene are SGHRS and YFSETQ. The sample holds many counts of this clonotype. Its antigen is not known. In TCRdb, the multiplex PCR reads were re-called with MiXCR into one record per CDR3 protein. The table lists 200,000 or so distinct CDR3 sequences, around 29% of them singletons. The lymph nodes were axillary draining lymph nodes from breast cancer patients. Sequencing used axillary lymph node tissue. This chain uses TRBV5-1 with TRBJ2-3, with D perhaps TRBD1 (5 bases). This clonotype was obtained from a female donor with breast cancer. Some clones in this sample may be carry-over from other donors' samples. The CDR3 region has the DNA TGCGCCAGCAGATTAGGGGCCTTTGGGACAGATACGCAGTATTTT. As protein: CASRLGAFGTDTQYF.